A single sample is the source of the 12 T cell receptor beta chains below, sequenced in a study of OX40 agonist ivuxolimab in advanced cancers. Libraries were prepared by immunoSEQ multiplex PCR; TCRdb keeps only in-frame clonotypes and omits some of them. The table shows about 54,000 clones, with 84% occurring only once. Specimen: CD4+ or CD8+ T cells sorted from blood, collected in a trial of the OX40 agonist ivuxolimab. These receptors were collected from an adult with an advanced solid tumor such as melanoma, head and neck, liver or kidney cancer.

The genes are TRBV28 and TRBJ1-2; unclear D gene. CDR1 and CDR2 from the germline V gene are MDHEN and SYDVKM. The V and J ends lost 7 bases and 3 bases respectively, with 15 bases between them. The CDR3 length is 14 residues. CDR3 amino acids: CASIRPESDYGYTF. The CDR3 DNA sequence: TGTGCCAGCATAAGGCCAGAGTCCGACTATGGCTACACCTTC.

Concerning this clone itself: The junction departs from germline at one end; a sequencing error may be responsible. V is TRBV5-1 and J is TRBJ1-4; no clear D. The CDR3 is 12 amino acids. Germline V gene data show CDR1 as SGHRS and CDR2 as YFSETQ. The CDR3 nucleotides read TGCGCCAACAGCTTGGGCCAGGAAAAACTGTTTTTT. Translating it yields CANSLGQEKLFF.

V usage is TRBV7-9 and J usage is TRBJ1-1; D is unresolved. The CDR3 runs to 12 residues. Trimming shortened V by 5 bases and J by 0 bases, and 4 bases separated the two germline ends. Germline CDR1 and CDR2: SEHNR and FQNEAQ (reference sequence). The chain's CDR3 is CASSQMNTEAFF. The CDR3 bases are TGTGCCAGCAGCCAGATGAACACTGAAGCTTTCTTT.

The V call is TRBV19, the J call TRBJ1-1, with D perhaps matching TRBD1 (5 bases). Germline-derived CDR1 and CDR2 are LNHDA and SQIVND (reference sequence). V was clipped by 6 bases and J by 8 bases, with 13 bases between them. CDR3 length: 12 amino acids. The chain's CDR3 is CASSHQGLEAFF. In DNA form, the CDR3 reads TGTGCCAGTAGCCACCAGGGCCTAGAAGCTTTCTTT.

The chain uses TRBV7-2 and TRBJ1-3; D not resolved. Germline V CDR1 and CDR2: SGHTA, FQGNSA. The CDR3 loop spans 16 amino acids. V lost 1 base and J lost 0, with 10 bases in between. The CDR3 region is CASSLVGGGSGNTIYF. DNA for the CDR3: TGTGCCAGCAGCTTAGTGGGCGGCGGCTCTGGAAACACCATATATTTT.

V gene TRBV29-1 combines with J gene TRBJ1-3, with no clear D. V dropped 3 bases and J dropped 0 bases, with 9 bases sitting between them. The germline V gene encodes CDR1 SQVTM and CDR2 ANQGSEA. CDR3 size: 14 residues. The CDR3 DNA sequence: TGCAGCGTTGAGGGGAGAGACTCTGGAAACACCATATATTTT. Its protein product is CSVEGRDSGNTIYF.

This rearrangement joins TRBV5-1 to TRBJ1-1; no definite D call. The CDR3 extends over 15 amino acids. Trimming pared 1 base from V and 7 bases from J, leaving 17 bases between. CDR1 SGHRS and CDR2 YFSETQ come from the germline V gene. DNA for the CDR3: TGCGCCAGCAGCTTGATAGAGTTGGACGGAGATGAAGCTTTCTTT. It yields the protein CASSLIELDGDEAFF.

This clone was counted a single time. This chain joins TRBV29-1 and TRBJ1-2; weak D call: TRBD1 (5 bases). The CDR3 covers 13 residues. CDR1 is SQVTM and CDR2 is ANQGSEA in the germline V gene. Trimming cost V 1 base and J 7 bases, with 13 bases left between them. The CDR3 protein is CSVEGWGGGGYTF. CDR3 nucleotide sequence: TGCAGCGTTGAAGGCTGGGGCGGGGGTGGCTACACCTTC. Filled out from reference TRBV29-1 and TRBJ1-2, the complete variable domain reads SAVISQKPSRDICQRGTSLTIQCQVDSQVTMMFWYRQQPGQSLTLIATANQGSEATYESGFVIDKFPISRPNLTFSTLTVSNMSPEDSSIYLCSVEGWGGGGYTFGSGTRLTVV.

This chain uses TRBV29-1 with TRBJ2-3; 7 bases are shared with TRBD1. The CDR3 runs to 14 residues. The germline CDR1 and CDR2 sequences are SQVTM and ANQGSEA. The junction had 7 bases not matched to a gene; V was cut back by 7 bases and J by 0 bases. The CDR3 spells CSAVTGASTDTQYF. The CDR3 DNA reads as TGCAGCGCAGTAACAGGGGCTAGCACAGATACGCAGTATTTT.

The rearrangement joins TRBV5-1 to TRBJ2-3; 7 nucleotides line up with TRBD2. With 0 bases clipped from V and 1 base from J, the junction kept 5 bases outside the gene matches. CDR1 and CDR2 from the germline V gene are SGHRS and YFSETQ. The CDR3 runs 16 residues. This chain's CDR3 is CASSLETSPGTDTQYF. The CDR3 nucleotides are TGCGCCAGCAGCTTGGAGACTAGCCCCGGCACAGATACGCAGTATTTT.

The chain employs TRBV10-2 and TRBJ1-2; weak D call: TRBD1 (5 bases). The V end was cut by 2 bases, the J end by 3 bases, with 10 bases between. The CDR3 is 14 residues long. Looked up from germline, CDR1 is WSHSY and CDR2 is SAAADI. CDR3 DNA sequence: TGCGCCAGCAGTGAGACTCCGGGGGACTATGGCTACACCTTC. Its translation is CASSETPGDYGYTF.

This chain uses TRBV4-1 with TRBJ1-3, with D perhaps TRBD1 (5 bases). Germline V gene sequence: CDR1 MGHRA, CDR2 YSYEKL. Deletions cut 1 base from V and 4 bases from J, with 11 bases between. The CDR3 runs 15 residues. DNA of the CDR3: TGCGCCAGCAGCCAAGGTTCAGGGCGAGGAAACACCATATATTTT. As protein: CASSQGSGRGNTIYF.